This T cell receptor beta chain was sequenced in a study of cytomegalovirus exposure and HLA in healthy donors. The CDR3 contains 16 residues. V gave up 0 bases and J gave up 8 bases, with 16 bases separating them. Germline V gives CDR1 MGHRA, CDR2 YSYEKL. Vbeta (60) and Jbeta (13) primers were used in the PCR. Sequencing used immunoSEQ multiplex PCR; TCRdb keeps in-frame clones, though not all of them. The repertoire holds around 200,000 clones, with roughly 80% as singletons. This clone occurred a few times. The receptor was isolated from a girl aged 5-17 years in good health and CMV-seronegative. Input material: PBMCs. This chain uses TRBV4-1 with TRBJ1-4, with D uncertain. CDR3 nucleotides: TGCGCCAGCAGCCAAGAGAGGAGTAGCGGAGGGGAAAAACTGTTTTTT. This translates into CASSQERSSGGEKLFF.